These 3 T cell receptor beta chains share one sample of origin, sequenced in a study of blood T cell repertoires in COVID-19. Produced via immunoSEQ multiplex PCR; TCRdb's table is partial and in-frame only. The table shows approximately 300,000 clones, with around 88% occurring only once. The sample consisted of peripheral blood. These receptors came from a woman aged 50 to 60 with acute or convalescent COVID-19.

V gene TRBV7-9 combines with J gene TRBJ1-3; 8 nucleotides align to TRBD1. The ends lost 5 bases at V and 3 bases at J; junction bases unmatched: 12. Germline V gives CDR1 SEHNR, CDR2 FQNEAQ (reference sequence). This CDR3 region has 17 residues. The CDR3 sequence: CASSPRGQGGFGNTIYF. The CDR3 DNA follows: TGTGCCAGCAGCCCCCGTGGACAGGGAGGATTTGGAAACACCATATATTTT.

The rearrangement uses TRBV5-1 and TRBJ1-5; 7 bases line up with TRBD1. Germline values: CDR1 SGHRS, CDR2 YFSETQ. V dropped 0 bases and J dropped 4; count of bases not matched to a gene: 7. This CDR3 is 16 amino acids long. The CDR3 sequence is CASSLGPGTDNQPQHF. CDR3 DNA: TGCGCCAGCAGCTTGGGGCCCGGGACAGATAATCAGCCCCAGCATTTT.

The chain is built from TRBV29-1 and TRBJ2-1; the match to TRBD2 covers 9 bases. This CDR3 is 15 amino acids long. Trimming removed 4 bases from V and 5 bases from J; junction bases left unmatched: 9. Germline CDR1 reads SQVTM; CDR2 reads ANQGSEA. The CDR3 is CSVGSGKRGDNEQFF. In nucleotides, the CDR3 is TGCAGCGTTGGGAGCGGGAAGCGGGGGGACAATGAGCAGTTCTTC.